This passage covers 30 T cell receptor beta chains from one sample sequenced in a study of preoperative IRX-2 immunotherapy in early breast cancer. Generated by immunoSEQ multiplex PCR, the TCRdb table keeps only in-frame clones and is missing some. This sample carries about 67,000 clones, 94% of them seen once, and the ten largest clones take around 1.5%. Treatment indicated: preoperative locoregional IRX-2 cytokine immunotherapy. The material was obtained from a patient treated with IRX-2 immunotherapy. The receptors here all came from a human donor with breast cancer.

The chain recombines TRBV6-1 with TRBJ1-2; no firm D call. This CDR3 has 15 residues. V shed 4 bases and J shed 4 bases, with 16 bases lying between them. Germline values: CDR1 MNHNS, CDR2 SASEGT. The CDR3 coding sequence is TGTGCCAGCAGTGTGTGGACCACCCAACTCTATGGCTACACCTTC. Translation: CASSVWTTQLYGYTF.

J is TRBJ1-6 and V is TRBV5-6; D uncertain. This CDR3 region has 14 residues. Trimming pared 4 bases from V and 10 bases from J, leaving 15 bases between. Germline values: CDR1 SGHDT, CDR2 YYEEEE. This CDR3 reads CASSMGLSRSPLHF. The CDR3 DNA sequence: TGTGCCAGCAGCATGGGTCTCTCGCGGTCACCCCTCCACTTT.

This clone was seen only once. The chain carries TRBV5-1 and TRBJ2-1; tentatively, D is TRBD2 (5 bases). Per germline, CDR1 SGHRS and CDR2 YFSETQ. The CDR3 totals 12 residues. V gave up 4 bases and J gave up 6 bases, with 8 bases separating them. CDR3 DNA sequence: TGCGCCAGCAGCCCAGCGGTCAATGAGCAGTTCTTC. Amino acid sequence: CASSPAVNEQFF.

The J gene is TRBJ1-2, the V gene TRBV9; D remains unclear. The CDR3 is made up of 14 amino acids. V lost 0 bases, J lost 5 bases, and 11 bases lay in between. Germline V gene data show CDR1 as SGDLS and CDR2 as YYNGEE. The CDR3 sequence is CASSVGVTHYGYTF. The CDR3 nucleotides are TGTGCCAGCAGCGTAGGGGTCACGCATTATGGCTACACCTTC.

V gene TRBV28 combines with J gene TRBJ1-4, with 11 bases fitting TRBD1. The CDR3 totals 14 residues. Trimming removed 5 bases from V and 7 bases from J; junction bases left unmatched: 3. Germline loops: CDR1 MDHEN, CDR2 SYDVKM. For the CDR3, the DNA is TGTGCCAGCAGTCCGGGACAGGGGGGTGAAAAACTGTTTTTT. It specifies CASSPGQGGEKLFF. The full variable domain, completed using reference TRBV28 and TRBJ1-4, is DVKVTQSSRYLVKRTGEKVFLECVQDMDHENMFWYRQDPGLGLRLIYFSYDVKMKEKGDIPEGYSVSREKKERFSLILESASTNQTSMYLCASSPGQGGEKLFFGSGTQLSVL.

J is TRBJ1-1 and V is TRBV19, with D perhaps TRBD1 (6 bases). Trimming pared 6 bases from V and 8 bases from J, leaving 22 bases between. Germline V lookup: CDR1 LNHDA, CDR2 SQIVND (reference sequence). The CDR3 is made up of 15 amino acids. For the CDR3, the DNA is TGTGCCAGTAGCATCCTCCGAAACAGGGTCGGCGAAGCTTTCTTT. It specifies CASSILRNRVGEAFF.

The chain joins TRBV7-9 to TRBJ1-5, with D perhaps matching TRBD1 (6 bases). Trimming cost V 1 base and J 4 bases, with 11 bases left between them. This CDR3 region has 15 residues. From germline, CDR1 is SEHNR and CDR2 FQNEAQ (reference sequence). The CDR3 bases are TGTGCCAGCAGCTTAGGGGGGCTTAGGAATCAGCCCCAGCATTTT. This sequence encodes CASSLGGLRNQPQHF.

This chain uses TRBV5-4 with TRBJ1-1; D unresolved. Trimming shortened V by 5 bases and J by 5 bases, and 16 bases separated the two germline ends. The CDR3 has 14 amino acids. Germline V gene sequence: CDR1 SGHNT, CDR2 YYREEE (reference sequence). CDR3 in amino acids: CASRQTGPGTEAFF. The CDR3 coding sequence is TGTGCCAGCAGACAAACCGGTCCGGGGACTGAAGCTTTCTTT.

A single count supports this clone. The chain employs TRBV6-6 and TRBJ2-7; 7 bases match TRBD1. The germline V gene has CDR1 MNHNY and CDR2 SVGAGI (reference sequence). V lost 6 bases to trimming and J lost 3 bases; unmatched junction nucleotides: 2. CDR3 size: 12 residues. As DNA, the CDR3 is TGTGCCAGCAGGCGACAGGGCTACGAGCAGTACTTC. Protein product: CASRRQGYEQYF.

This clone was counted a single time. The rearrangement links TRBV6-5 to TRBJ2-1; D remains ambiguous. CDR3 length: 13 residues. V was clipped by 6 bases and J by 8 bases, with 14 bases between them. Per germline, CDR1 MNHEY and CDR2 SVGAGI. The CDR3 sequence: CASSRLGVHEQFF. The DNA for the CDR3 is TGTGCCAGCAGCCGCTTAGGCGTCCATGAGCAGTTCTTC.

The CDR3: CASSWSSGGGRDTQYF. In nucleotides, the CDR3 is TGTGCCAGCAGCTGGTCTTCGGGCGGGGGCCGGGATACGCAGTATTTT. The chain couples TRBV11-3 to TRBJ2-3, with D tentatively TRBD2 (7 bases). This CDR3 is 16 amino acids long. CDR1 and CDR2 (germline): SGHNT, YENEEA. Trimming stripped 4 bases from V and 6 bases from J, with 20 bases between.

The CDR3 DNA sequence: TGTGCCAGCTCACCTGATAGCGGGAGTAGAGAGCAGTACTTC. Translation gives CASSPDSGSREQYF. The gene calls are TRBV18 and TRBJ2-7; TRBD2 agrees at 9 bases. The V gene end was trimmed by 3 bases and the J gene end by 7 bases; junction bases not matched to a gene: 7. The CDR3 totals 14 residues. In germline, CDR1 is KGHSH, CDR2 LQKENI.

The chain links TRBV6-5 to TRBJ2-3; D not resolved. CDR1 is MNHEY and CDR2 is SVGAGI in the germline V gene. The CDR3 loop spans 12 amino acids. Trimming took 8 bases from V and 3 from J, leaving 9 bases between them. The DNA for the CDR3 is TGTGCCAGCCGTTCCCCTACAGATACGCAGTATTTT. The encoded protein is CASRSPTDTQYF.

V and J are TRBV28 and TRBJ1-1; D is ambiguous. Germline assignment: CDR1 MDHEN and CDR2 SYDVKM. Trimming cost V 4 bases and J 3 bases, with 15 bases left between them. The CDR3 loop spans 15 amino acids. In DNA, the CDR3 is TGTGCCAGCAGTTCCCCGGGGTACGGGGACACTGAAGCTTTCTTT. Its translation is CASSSPGYGDTEAFF.

The V gene is TRBV27, the J gene TRBJ1-1; D remains unclear. The CDR3 totals 14 residues. V dropped 2 bases and J dropped 0 bases, with 7 bases sitting between them. From germline, CDR1 is MNHEY and CDR2 SMNVEV (reference sequence). The CDR3 region is CASSLRQMNTEAFF. CDR3 nucleotides: TGTGCCAGCAGTTTACGTCAAATGAACACTGAAGCTTTCTTT.

The J gene is TRBJ2-7, the V gene TRBV5-1; 11 nucleotides match TRBD2. The CDR3 length is 14 residues. The V segment lost 5 bases and the J segment 3 bases; nucleotides outside the gene matches: 4. Per germline, CDR1 SGHRS and CDR2 YFSETQ. CDR3 bases: TGCGCCAGCAGTCTAGCGGGGGGAGGCTACGAGCAGTACTTC. Its protein is CASSLAGGGYEQYF.

The chain combines TRBV4-2 with TRBJ1-1, with a tentative D call TRBD1 (6 bases). Deletions cut 1 base from V and 2 bases from J, with 14 bases between. Looked up from germline, CDR1 is LGHNA and CDR2 is YNFKEQ. The length of the CDR3 is 16 residues. The CDR3 reads CASSQVTGHRNTEAFF. The CDR3 nucleotides are TGTGCCAGCAGCCAAGTCACAGGGCATAGAAACACTGAAGCTTTCTTT.

The genes are TRBV28 and TRBJ2-5; 9 bases align to TRBD1. Losses at the gene ends were 5 bases for V and 7 bases for J; bases not matched to a gene: 14. Germline values: CDR1 MDHEN, CDR2 SYDVKM. The CDR3 length is 16 residues. The CDR3 is CASSQTGTGTLVTQYF. CDR3 DNA sequence: TGTGCCAGCAGTCAGACCGGGACAGGGACCCTAGTGACCCAGTACTTC.

This chain joins TRBV5-1 and TRBJ1-4, with D possibly matching TRBD1 (5 bases). V lost 4 bases, J lost 8 bases, and 18 bases lay in between. CDR3 size: 15 residues. Germline lookup yields CDR1 SGHRS and CDR2 YFSETQ. CDR3 amino acids: CASSQRGGVREKLFF. The CDR3 nucleotides read TGCGCCAGCAGCCAACGTGGGGGGGTCCGGGAAAAACTGTTTTTT.

The rearrangement links TRBV7-3 to TRBJ2-7; TRBD2 is a possible D gene (7 bases). The germline V and J ends were trimmed by 2 bases and 2 bases, with 22 bases remaining between them. CDR1 and CDR2 (germline): SGHTA, FQGTGA. This CDR3 has 18 residues. The CDR3 nucleotides read TGTGCCAGCAGCTTATTGGCCCGGGGGGCCAGTGGGGCCTACGAGCAGTACTTC. Translating it yields CASSLLARGASGAYEQYF.

The chain is built from TRBV7-2 and TRBJ2-5; unclear D gene. Germline V gene data show CDR1 as SGHTA and CDR2 as FQGNSA. With 1 base removed from V and 1 base from J, the gap between germline ends came to 7 bases. The CDR3 has 14 residues. The CDR3 DNA is TGTGCCAGCAGCTTAGGCGGTTCCCAAGAGACCCAGTACTTC. The encoded protein is CASSLGGSQETQYF.

A word on this clone: Its ends do not fully match the called genes, so a read error is possible. The chain links TRBV6-5 to TRBJ2-1; a possible D gene is TRBD1 (5 bases). Germline CDR1 is MNHEY and CDR2 is SVGAGI. The CDR3 loop spans 13 amino acids. In DNA form, the CDR3 reads TGTGCCAGCAGCAGAGGACACAACAAGGAGCAGTTCTTC. Translation: CASSRGHNKEQFF.

V gene TRBV6-6 combines with J gene TRBJ2-1, with a possible D match to TRBD2 (5 bases). V was clipped by 4 bases and J by 7 bases, with 17 bases between them. CDR3 size: 15 residues. CDR1 and CDR2 from the germline V gene are MNHNY and SVGAGI (reference sequence). The CDR3 DNA is TGTGCCAGCAGTTTGGTGGGAGTAAGTTGGAATGAGCAGTTCTTC. Its translation is CASSLVGVSWNEQFF.

The chain joins TRBV6-5 to TRBJ2-5; D is undetermined. The ends were cut back, 5 bases at V and 6 bases at J, with 10 bases in the middle. This CDR3 comprises 12 residues. Germline V gives CDR1 MNHEY, CDR2 SVGAGI. The CDR3 protein is CASSNPEKTQYF. The DNA of the CDR3 is TGTGCCAGCAGTAACCCCGAAAAGACCCAGTACTTC.

This chain uses TRBV18 with TRBJ2-1, with 9 bases matching TRBD2. Germline lookup yields CDR1 KGHSH and CDR2 LQKENI. The CDR3 contains 17 residues. V dropped 3 bases and J dropped 0; count of bases not matched to a gene: 6. The CDR3 DNA follows: TGTGCCAGCTCACCCCTGCGGGAGGGGAGCTCCTACAATGAGCAGTTCTTC. It is translated as CASSPLREGSSYNEQFF.

V gene TRBV7-2 combines with J gene TRBJ1-1; no reliable D call. Deletions cut 5 bases from V and 5 bases from J, with 18 bases between. The V gene's germline CDR1 is SGHTA and CDR2 FQGNSA. CDR3 length: 15 residues. CDR3 bases: TGTGCCAGCAGCACCCGCGCTGGGGTAAGGACTGAAGCTTTCTTT. Translating it yields CASSTRAGVRTEAFF.

V is TRBV29-1 and J is TRBJ2-7; 7 bases map to TRBD1. The ends lost 4 bases at V and 12 bases at J; junction bases unmatched: 6. The CDR3 extends over 10 amino acids. CDR1 SQVTM and CDR2 ANQGSEA come from the germline V gene. The CDR3 sequence is CSVVEQGVYF. The CDR3 DNA reads as TGCAGCGTTGTCGAGCAGGGGGTGTACTTC.

The chain couples TRBV7-3 to TRBJ2-7; TRBD1 agrees at 8 bases. Per the germline V gene, CDR1 is SGHTA and CDR2 is FQGTGA. V shed 4 bases, J shed 6 bases, and the junction held 5 bases outside the gene matches. CDR3 length: 13 amino acids. As DNA, the CDR3 is TGTGCCAGCAGCTCAGGGGGCAAGGGCGAGCAGTACTTC. Translating gives CASSSGGKGEQYF.

V usage is TRBV4-3 and J usage is TRBJ1-1; D is undetermined. The CDR3 loop spans 14 amino acids. Germline V gene sequence: CDR1 LGHNA, CDR2 YSLEER. V lost 0 bases and J lost 6, with 11 bases in between. The DNA of the CDR3 is TGCGCCAGCAGCCAAGATGGTGGGAGGCCTGAAGCTTTCTTT. Residues: CASSQDGGRPEAFF.

The chain is built from TRBV27 and TRBJ2-2; D ambiguous. Per germline, CDR1 MNHEY and CDR2 SMNVEV (reference sequence). The CDR3 consists of 12 residues. V gave up 7 bases and J gave up 3 bases, with 6 bases separating them. CDR3 coding DNA: TGTGCCAGCAATTCGGACACCGGGGAGCTGTTTTTT. Translating gives CASNSDTGELFF.